This T cell receptor beta chain appears in the sequencing data of a study of spatial heterogeneity in lung cancer. Overall study context: Among detected sequences, beta-chain ones consistently exceeded alpha-chain ones in number. The mean occurrence of each unique TCR and UMI combination in raw reads exceeded 8.5.

Each TCR cDNA molecule bore a unique molecular identifier. From the 5' RACE reads, TCRdb called clonotypes with MiXCR, one entry per CDR3 protein. Of 50,000 or so distinct CDR3 sequences in the sample, 6% to 9.5% were seen once. This clonotype was counted many times. The sample's time point: sample taken at primary tumor resection. Whole RNA from tumor, nontumor lung or frozen PBMC was sequenced unsorted. Donation came from around 72 patients with untreated early-stage non-small cell lung cancer. The specimen was PBMCs, collected at surgery. The source is a female donor with early-stage non-small cell lung cancer.

The CDR3 reads CASYLEGGGYGYTF. CDR3 bases: TGTGCCAGCTACCTAGAGGGCGGGGGCTATGGCTACACCTTC. The rearrangement links TRBV28 to TRBJ1-2, with a possible D match to TRBD1 (5 bases). This CDR3 spans 14 amino acids. Between the trimmed V and J ends, which lost 8 bases and 4 bases, there was a span of 17 bases. Germline-derived CDR1 and CDR2 are MDHEN and SYDVKM.